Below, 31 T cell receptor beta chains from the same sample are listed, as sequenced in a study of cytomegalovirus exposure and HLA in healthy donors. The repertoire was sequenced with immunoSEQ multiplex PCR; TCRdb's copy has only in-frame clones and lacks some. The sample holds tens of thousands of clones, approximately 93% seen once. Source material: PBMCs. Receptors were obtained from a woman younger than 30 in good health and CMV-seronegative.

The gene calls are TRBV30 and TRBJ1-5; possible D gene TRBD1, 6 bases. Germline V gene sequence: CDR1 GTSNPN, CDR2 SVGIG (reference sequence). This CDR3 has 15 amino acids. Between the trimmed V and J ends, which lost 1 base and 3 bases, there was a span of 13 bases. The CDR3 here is CAWSGEGGDNQPQHF. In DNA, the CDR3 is TGTGCCTGGAGTGGGGAGGGGGGGGACAATCAGCCCCAGCATTTT.

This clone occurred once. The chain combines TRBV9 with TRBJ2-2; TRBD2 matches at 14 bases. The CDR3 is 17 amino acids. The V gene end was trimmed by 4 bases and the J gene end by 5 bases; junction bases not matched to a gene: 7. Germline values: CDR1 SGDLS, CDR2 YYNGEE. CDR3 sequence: CASSLGLAGVGTGELFF. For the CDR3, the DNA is TGTGCCAGCAGCCTGGGACTAGCGGGAGTAGGAACCGGGGAGCTGTTTTTT.

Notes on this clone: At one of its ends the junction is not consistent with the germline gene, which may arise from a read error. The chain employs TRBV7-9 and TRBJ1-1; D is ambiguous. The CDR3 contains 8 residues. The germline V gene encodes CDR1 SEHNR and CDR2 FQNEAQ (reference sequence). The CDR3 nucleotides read TGTGCCAGCAGCCCTGAGTCCTTT. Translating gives CASSPESF.

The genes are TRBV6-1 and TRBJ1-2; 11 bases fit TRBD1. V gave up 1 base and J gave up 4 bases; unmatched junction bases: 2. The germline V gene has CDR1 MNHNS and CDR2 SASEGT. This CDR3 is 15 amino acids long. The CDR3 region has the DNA TGTGCCAGCAGTGAAGGGACAGGGGGCGCCTATGGCTACACCTTC. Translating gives CASSEGTGGAYGYTF.

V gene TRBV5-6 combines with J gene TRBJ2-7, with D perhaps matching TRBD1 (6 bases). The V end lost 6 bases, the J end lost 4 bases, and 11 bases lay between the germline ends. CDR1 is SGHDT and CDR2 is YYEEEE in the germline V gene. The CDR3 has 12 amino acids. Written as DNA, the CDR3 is TGTGCCAGCATCTCACAGGGATACGAGCAGTACTTC. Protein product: CASISQGYEQYF.

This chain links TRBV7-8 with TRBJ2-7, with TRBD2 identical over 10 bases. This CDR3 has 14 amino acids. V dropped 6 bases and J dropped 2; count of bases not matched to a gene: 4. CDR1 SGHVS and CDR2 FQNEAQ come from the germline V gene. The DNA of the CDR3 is TGTGCCAGCAGTGAGCGGGAGGGTCCCTACGAGCAGTACGTC. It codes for CASSEREGPYEQYV.

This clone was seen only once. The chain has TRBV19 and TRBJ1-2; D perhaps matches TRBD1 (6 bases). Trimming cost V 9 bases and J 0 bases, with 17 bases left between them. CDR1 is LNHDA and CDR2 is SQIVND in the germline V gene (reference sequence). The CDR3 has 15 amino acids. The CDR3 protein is CASRTVPEPNYGYTF. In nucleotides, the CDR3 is TGTGCCAGCAGGACAGTACCCGAACCTAACTATGGCTACACCTTC.

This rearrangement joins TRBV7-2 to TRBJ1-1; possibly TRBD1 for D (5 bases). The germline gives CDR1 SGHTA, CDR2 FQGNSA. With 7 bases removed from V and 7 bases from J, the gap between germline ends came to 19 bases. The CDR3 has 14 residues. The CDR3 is CASTLSAGPVEAFF. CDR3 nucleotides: TGTGCCAGCACCTTGAGTGCAGGGCCCGTTGAAGCTTTCTTT.

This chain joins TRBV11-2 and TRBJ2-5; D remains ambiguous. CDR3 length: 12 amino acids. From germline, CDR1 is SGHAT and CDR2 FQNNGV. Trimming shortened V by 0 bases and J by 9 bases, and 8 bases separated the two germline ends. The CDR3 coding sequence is TGTGCCAGCAGCTTAGACGGTCGGGCCCAGTACTTC. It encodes CASSLDGRAQYF.

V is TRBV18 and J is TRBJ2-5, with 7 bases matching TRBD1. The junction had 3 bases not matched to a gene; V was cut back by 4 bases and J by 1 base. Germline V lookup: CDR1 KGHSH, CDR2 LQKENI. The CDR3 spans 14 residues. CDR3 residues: CASSLRQGQETQYF. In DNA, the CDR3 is TGTGCCAGCTCACTACGACAGGGCCAAGAGACCCAGTACTTC.

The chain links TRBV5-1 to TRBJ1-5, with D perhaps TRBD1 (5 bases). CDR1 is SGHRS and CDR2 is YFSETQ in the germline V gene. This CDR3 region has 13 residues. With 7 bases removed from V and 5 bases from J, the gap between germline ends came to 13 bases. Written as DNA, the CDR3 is TGCGCCAGCCGTGAACAGGTCGATCAGCCCCAGCATTTT. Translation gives CASREQVDQPQHF.

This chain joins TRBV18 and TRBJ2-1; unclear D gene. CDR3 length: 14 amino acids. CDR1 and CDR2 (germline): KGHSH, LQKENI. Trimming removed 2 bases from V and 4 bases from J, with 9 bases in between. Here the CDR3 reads CASSPTAKYNEQFF. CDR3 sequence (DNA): TGTGCCAGCTCACCAACAGCAAAGTACAATGAGCAGTTCTTC.

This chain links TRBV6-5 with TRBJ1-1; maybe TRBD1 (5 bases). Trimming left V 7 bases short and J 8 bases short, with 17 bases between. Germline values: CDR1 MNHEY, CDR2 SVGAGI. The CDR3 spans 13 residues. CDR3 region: CASITGGGGEAFF. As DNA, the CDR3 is TGTGCCAGCATTACAGGCGGGGGAGGAGAAGCTTTCTTT.

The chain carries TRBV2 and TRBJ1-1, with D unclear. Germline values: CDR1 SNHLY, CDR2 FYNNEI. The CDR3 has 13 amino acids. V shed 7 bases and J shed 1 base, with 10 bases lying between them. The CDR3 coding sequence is TGTGCCAGCATGGAGGAAGAGAACACTGAAGCTTTCTTT. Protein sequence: CASMEEENTEAFF.

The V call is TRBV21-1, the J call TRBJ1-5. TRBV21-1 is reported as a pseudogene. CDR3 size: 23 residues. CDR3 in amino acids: CASSKVFGGRWNQPLVGNQPQHF. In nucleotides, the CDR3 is TGTGCCAGCAGCAAAGTCTTCGGGGGGCGATGGAATCAACCGTTGGTAGGCAATCAGCCCCAGCATTTT.

The CDR3 sequence is CASSPNSAGDEAFF. The DNA of the CDR3 is TGTGCCAGCTCACCAAACTCTGCGGGAGATGAAGCTTTCTTT. This chain connects TRBV18 to TRBJ1-1; D is unresolved. The germline V and J ends were trimmed by 2 bases and 7 bases, with 14 bases remaining between them. Germline-derived CDR1 and CDR2 are KGHSH and LQKENI. The length of the CDR3 is 14 residues.

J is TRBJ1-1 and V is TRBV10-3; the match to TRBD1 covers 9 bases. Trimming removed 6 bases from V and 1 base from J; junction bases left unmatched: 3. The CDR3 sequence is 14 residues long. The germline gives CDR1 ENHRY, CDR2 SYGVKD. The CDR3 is CAIREGQGNTEAFF. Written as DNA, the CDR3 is TGTGCCATCAGGGAGGGACAGGGGAACACTGAAGCTTTCTTT.

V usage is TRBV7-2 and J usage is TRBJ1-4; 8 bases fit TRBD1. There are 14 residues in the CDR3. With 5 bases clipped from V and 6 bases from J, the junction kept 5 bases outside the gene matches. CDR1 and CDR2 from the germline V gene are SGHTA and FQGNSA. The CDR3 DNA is TGTGCCAGCAGCCCCTGGGGACAGGATGAAAAACTGTTTTTT. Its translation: CASSPWGQDEKLFF. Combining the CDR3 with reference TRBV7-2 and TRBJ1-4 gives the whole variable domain GAGVSQSPSNKVTEKGKDVELRCDPISGHTALYWYRQSLGQGLEFLIYFQGNSAPDKSGLPSDRFSAERTGGSVSTLTIQRTQQEDSAVYLCASSPWGQDEKLFFGSGTQLSVL.

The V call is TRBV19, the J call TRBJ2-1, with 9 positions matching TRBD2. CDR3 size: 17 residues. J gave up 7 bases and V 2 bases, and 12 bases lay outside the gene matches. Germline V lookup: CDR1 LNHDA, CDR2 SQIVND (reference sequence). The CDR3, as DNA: TGTGCCAGTAGTATAACCGGCCAACTAGCGGGTTCGAATGAGCAGTTCTTC. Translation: CASSITGQLAGSNEQFF.

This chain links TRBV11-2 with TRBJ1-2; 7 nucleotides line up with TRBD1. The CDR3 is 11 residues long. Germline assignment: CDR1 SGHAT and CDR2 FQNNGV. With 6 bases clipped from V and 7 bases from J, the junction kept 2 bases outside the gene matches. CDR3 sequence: CASRQGGGYTF. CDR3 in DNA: TGTGCCAGCAGGCAGGGGGGTGGCTACACCTTC. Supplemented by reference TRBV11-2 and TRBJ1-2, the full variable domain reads EAGVAQSPRYKIIEKRQSVAFWCNPISGHATLYWYQQILGQGPKLLIQFQNNGVVDDSQLPKDRFSAERLKGVDSTLKIQPAKLEDSAVYLCASRQGGGYTFGSGTRLTVV.

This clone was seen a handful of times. The CDR3 protein is CASSIAPGGEQYF. CDR3 nucleotide sequence: TGTGCCAGTAGTATAGCTCCAGGAGGCGAGCAGTACTTC. This chain connects TRBV19 to TRBJ2-7; possible D gene TRBD2, 5 bases. CDR1 is LNHDA, CDR2 SQIVND, per germline (reference sequence). This CDR3 spans 13 amino acids. V lost 1 base to trimming and J lost 6 bases, with 10 bases between them.

CDR3 in amino acids: CAITEDREDGYTF. The CDR3 region has the DNA TGTGCCATCACCGAAGACAGGGAGGATGGCTACACCTTC. The rearrangement joins TRBV10-3 to TRBJ1-2; 7 bases line up with TRBD1. From germline, CDR1 is ENHRY and CDR2 SYGVKD. V shed 7 bases and J 6 bases; nucleotides not matched to a gene: 8. The CDR3 contains 13 residues.

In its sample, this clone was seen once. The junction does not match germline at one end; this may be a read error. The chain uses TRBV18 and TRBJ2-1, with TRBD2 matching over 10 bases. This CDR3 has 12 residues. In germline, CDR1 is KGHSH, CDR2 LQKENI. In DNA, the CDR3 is TGTGCCAGCTCACCACTGGCAGCGGGAGGGATCTTC. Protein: CASSPLAAGGIF.

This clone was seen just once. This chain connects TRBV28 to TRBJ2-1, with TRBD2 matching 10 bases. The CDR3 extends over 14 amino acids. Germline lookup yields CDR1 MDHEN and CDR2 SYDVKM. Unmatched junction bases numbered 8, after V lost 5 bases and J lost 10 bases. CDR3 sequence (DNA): TGTGCCAGCAGTCCCCGGACTAGCGGCCCAGAGCAGTTCTTC. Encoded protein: CASSPRTSGPEQFF.

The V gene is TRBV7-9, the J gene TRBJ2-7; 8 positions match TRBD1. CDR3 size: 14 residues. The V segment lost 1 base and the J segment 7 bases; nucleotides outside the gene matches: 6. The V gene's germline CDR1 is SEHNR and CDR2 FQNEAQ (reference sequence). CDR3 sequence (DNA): TGTGCCAGCAGCTTAGGACAGGGGACCTCTGAGCAGTACTTC. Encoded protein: CASSLGQGTSEQYF.

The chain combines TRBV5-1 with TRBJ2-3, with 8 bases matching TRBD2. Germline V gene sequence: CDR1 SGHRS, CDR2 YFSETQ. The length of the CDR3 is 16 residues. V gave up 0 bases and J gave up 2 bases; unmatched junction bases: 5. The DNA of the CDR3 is TGCGCCAGCAGCTTGGCTGGCGGGGGGAACACAGATACGCAGTATTTT. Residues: CASSLAGGGNTDTQYF.

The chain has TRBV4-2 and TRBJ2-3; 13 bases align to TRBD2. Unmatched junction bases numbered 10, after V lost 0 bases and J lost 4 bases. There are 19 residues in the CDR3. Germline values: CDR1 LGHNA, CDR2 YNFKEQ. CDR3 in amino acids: CASSQDPSGLAGRADTQYF. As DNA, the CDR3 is TGTGCCAGCAGCCAAGATCCATCGGGACTAGCGGGGCGGGCAGATACGCAGTATTTT.

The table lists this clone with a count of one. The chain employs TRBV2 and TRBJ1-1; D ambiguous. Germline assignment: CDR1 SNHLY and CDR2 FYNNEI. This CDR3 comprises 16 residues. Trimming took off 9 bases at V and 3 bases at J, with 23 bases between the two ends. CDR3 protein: CASGWAVEGWDTEAFF. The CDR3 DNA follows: TGTGCCAGTGGATGGGCCGTTGAGGGATGGGACACTGAAGCTTTCTTT.

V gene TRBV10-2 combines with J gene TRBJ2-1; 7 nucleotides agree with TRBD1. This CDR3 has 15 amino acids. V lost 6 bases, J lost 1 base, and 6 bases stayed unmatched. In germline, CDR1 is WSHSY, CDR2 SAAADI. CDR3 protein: CASSLNRGSYNEQFF. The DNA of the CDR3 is TGCGCCAGCAGCCTAAACAGGGGTTCCTACAATGAGCAGTTCTTC.

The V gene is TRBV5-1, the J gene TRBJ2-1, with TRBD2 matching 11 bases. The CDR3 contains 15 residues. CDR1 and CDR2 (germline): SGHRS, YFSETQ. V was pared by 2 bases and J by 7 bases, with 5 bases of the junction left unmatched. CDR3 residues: CASSFVAGGRNEQFF. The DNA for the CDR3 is TGCGCCAGCAGCTTCGTAGCGGGAGGGCGGAATGAGCAGTTCTTC.

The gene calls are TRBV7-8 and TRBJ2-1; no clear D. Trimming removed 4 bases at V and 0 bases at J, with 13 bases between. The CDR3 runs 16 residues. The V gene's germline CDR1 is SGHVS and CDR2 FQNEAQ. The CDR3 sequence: CASSYISSSSYNEQFF. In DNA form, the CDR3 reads TGTGCCAGCAGCTACATTAGCTCGAGCTCCTACAATGAGCAGTTCTTC.